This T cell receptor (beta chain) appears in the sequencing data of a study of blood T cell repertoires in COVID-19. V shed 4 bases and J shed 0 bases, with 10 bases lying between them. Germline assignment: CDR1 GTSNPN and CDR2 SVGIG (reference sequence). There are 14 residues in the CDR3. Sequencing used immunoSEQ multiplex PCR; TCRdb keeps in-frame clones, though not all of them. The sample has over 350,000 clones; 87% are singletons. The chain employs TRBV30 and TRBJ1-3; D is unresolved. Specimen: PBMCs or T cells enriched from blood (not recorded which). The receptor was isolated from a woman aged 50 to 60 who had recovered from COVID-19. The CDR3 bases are TGTGCCTGGACCCCAGGCAACTCTGGAAACACCATATATTTT. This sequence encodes CAWTPGNSGNTIYF.